These 6 T cell receptor beta chains were all obtained from the same sample, sequenced in a study of T-cell reconstitution after alpha-beta-depleted transplantation in children. TCRbeta library construction was performed incorporating unique molecular identifiers. TCRdb re-called the PCR reads with MiXCR, one entry per CDR3 protein. The repertoire includes 700,000 or so distinct CDR3 sequences, around 13% of them detected once, and 0.75% to 0.85% sits in the top ten. Sequences were derived from PBMCs, sampled before TCRalphabeta/CD19-depleted stem cell transplant. Receptor source: a girl aged 2 to 9 with congenital amegakaryocytic thrombocytopenia, due to receive a stem cell transplant.

The chain employs TRBV27 and TRBJ2-1; no clear D. Between the trimmed V and J ends, which lost 7 bases and 3 bases, there was a span of 16 bases. CDR3 length: 15 amino acids. Germline loops: CDR1 MNHEY, CDR2 SMNVEV (reference sequence). Here the CDR3 DNA reads TGTGCCAGCAAGGATACCCCGGAGATCTACAATGAGCAGTTCTTC. Translating gives CASKDTPEIYNEQFF.

At least ten counts were recorded for this clonotype. The chain couples TRBV12-3 or TRBV12-4 to TRBJ2-3; TRBD2 might be the D (6 bases). The V and J ends lost 7 bases and 5 bases respectively, with 13 bases between them. The CDR3 runs 13 residues. CDR3 sequence reads: CASTAGGIDTQYF. The CDR3 coding sequence is TGTGCCAGCACCGCAGGAGGGATAGATACGCAGTATTTT.

The rearrangement uses TRBV19 and TRBJ2-1; D call uncertain. This CDR3 contains 14 residues. Trimming took 6 bases from V and 2 from J, leaving 11 bases between them. Germline-derived CDR1 and CDR2 are LNHDA and SQIVND (reference sequence). The CDR3 is CASRSLATYNEQFF. The CDR3 nucleotides are TGTGCCAGTAGATCCCTTGCCACCTACAATGAGCAGTTCTTC.

The V and J genes are TRBV5-1 and TRBJ2-1; 7 positions match TRBD2. The V gene's germline CDR1 is SGHRS and CDR2 YFSETQ. CDR3 size: 16 residues. After removal of 2 bases from V and 4 bases from J, the junction contained 9 bases not matched to a gene. The CDR3 DNA sequence: TGCGCCAGCAGCTTTAGAGATAGCGGGCCGTACAATGAGCAGTTCTTC. It yields the protein CASSFRDSGPYNEQFF.

This clonotype was seen a handful of times. The chain is built from TRBV20-1 and TRBJ1-1; 7 positions agree with TRBD1. Germline lookup yields CDR1 DFQATT and CDR2 SNEGSKA (reference sequence). J was trimmed by 8 bases and V by 6 bases; bases with no gene match: 15. This CDR3 is built from 14 residues. CDR3 DNA: TGCAGTGCGCGGCCCCCTAGAGGGGGACAGGAAGCTTTCTTT. Translating gives CSARPPRGGQEAFF.

There are many counts of this clonotype. V gene TRBV18 combines with J gene TRBJ2-7; possible D gene TRBD1, 5 bases. Germline CDR1 reads KGHSH; CDR2 reads LQKENI. The length of the CDR3 is 14 residues. The germline V and J ends were trimmed by 2 bases and 0 bases, with 8 bases remaining between them. CDR3 loop: CASSPSGNSYEQYF. The CDR3 DNA follows: TGTGCCAGCTCACCATCAGGGAACTCCTACGAGCAGTACTTC.